One and the same sample provided the 14 T cell receptor beta chains below, sequenced in a study of CD8+ T cells in alopecia areata. Those with alopecia areata gave lesional scalp punch biopsies and peripheral blood. Reverse transcription of extracted RNA yielded cDNA, which provided the sequencing template. The protocol was immunoSEQ multiplex PCR, while the TCRdb copy is restricted to in-frame clones and leaves out a portion. The sample contains some 12,000 clones, 57% of which appear only once. Sequencing was performed on skin. These receptor sequences come from a human donor with alopecia areata.

This clone was counted once. V is TRBV27 and J is TRBJ2-3; TRBD2 might be the D (6 bases). The CDR3 totals 15 residues. CDR1 MNHEY and CDR2 SMNVEV come from the germline V gene (reference sequence). Trimming cost V 5 bases and J 0 bases, with 12 bases left between them. This CDR3 reads CASSNSGASTDTQYF. The CDR3 DNA reads TGTGCCAGCAGTAATAGCGGAGCAAGCACAGATACGCAGTATTTT.

This sequence joins TRBV6-5 and TRBJ2-7; 8 nucleotides line up with TRBD1. Germline V CDR1 and CDR2: MNHEY, SVGAGI. Trimming took 2 bases from V and 4 from J; bases not matched to a gene: 10. CDR3 length: 16 amino acids. CDR3 DNA sequence: TGTGCCAGCAGTTACGCATGGGGCCAGGGGGCTTACGAGCAGTACTTC. This sequence encodes CASSYAWGQGAYEQYF.

This clone has more than one count but fewer than ten. The CDR3 loop reads CASSPGPSGNKDTQYF. The CDR3 DNA follows: TGTGCCAGCAGCCCAGGCCCTAGCGGAAACAAGGATACCCAGTACTTC. The gene calls are TRBV7-6 and TRBJ2-5; 7 bases align to TRBD2. Germline values: CDR1 SGHVS, CDR2 FNYEAQ. This CDR3 is 16 amino acids long. The trim removed 5 bases at V and 8 bases at J, leaving 17 bases unmatched.

The CDR3 region is CASESGTGVYNEQFF. The CDR3 region has the DNA TGTGCCAGCGAGTCCGGGACAGGGGTCTACAATGAGCAGTTCTTC. The rearrangement links TRBV27 to TRBJ2-1; 10 bases line up with TRBD1. V trimming: 8 bases; J trimming: 3 bases; junction bases outside the gene matches: 7. The V gene's germline CDR1 is MNHEY and CDR2 SMNVEV (reference sequence). This CDR3 contains 15 residues.

As DNA, the CDR3 is TGCAGCGTTCTACAAGGGGGAGGGTACGAGCAGTACTTC. Its protein is CSVLQGGGYEQYF. This chain uses TRBV29-1 with TRBJ2-7; TRBD2 might be the D (7 bases). The CDR3 contains 13 residues. V lost 5 bases and J 4 bases, leaving 15 bases between the germline ends. The V gene's germline CDR1 is SQVTM and CDR2 ANQGSEA.

This sequence joins TRBV28 and TRBJ2-3; 8 bases match TRBD2. Per the germline V gene, CDR1 is MDHEN and CDR2 is SYDVKM. The CDR3 sequence is 13 residues long. CDR3 loop: CASGTESTDTQYF. CDR3 in DNA: TGTGCTAGCGGGACTGAGAGCACAGATACGCAGTATTTT.

The genes are TRBV5-1 and TRBJ1-5; 7 bases map to TRBD1. V was clipped by 1 base and J by 7 bases; unmatched bases: 8. The CDR3 consists of 15 residues. Germline CDR1 is SGHRS and CDR2 is YFSETQ. The CDR3 loop reads CASSLMRQGGQPQHF. CDR3 in DNA: TGCGCCAGCAGCTTGATGAGACAGGGAGGCCAGCCCCAGCATTTT.

Relative to its sample, this clone is medium-sized. This rearrangement joins TRBV28 to TRBJ2-5; 9 bases are shared with TRBD2. The germline gives CDR1 MDHEN, CDR2 SYDVKM. V was clipped by 4 bases and J by 5 bases; unmatched bases: 8. The CDR3 has 15 amino acids. CDR3 region: CASSSLAGEAETQYF. CDR3 DNA sequence: TGTGCCAGCAGTTCCTTAGCGGGGGAGGCGGAGACCCAGTACTTC.

This clone was found a few times. The chain couples TRBV10-2 to TRBJ2-7, with 7 bases that match TRBD2. J gave up 5 bases and V 5 bases, and 6 bases lay outside the gene matches. CDR3 length: 13 amino acids. CDR1 and CDR2 (germline): WSHSY, SAAADI. CDR3: CASSPLGGNEQYF. The DNA of the CDR3 is TGCGCCAGCAGTCCCCTGGGGGGGAACGAGCAGTACTTC.

This clone was picked up one time. This rearrangement joins TRBV7-8 to TRBJ2-5; 14 bases match TRBD2. Germline CDR1 is SGHVS and CDR2 is FQNEAQ. The CDR3 contains 16 residues. The V segment lost 5 bases and the J segment 6 bases; nucleotides outside the gene matches: 8. The CDR3: CASSPGTSGSSQTQYF. DNA of the CDR3: TGTGCCAGCAGCCCTGGGACTAGCGGGAGCTCCCAGACCCAGTACTTC.

Turning to this clone: The identical CDR3 is also encoded by other nucleotide sequences in the sample. The J gene is TRBJ2-7, the V gene TRBV7-9; D ambiguous. The CDR3 has 14 amino acids. V was clipped by 1 base and J by 2 bases, with 9 bases between them. Germline assignment: CDR1 SEHNR and CDR2 FQNEAQ (reference sequence). In DNA, the CDR3 is TGTGCCAGCAGCTTAGGAACTCCCCCCTACGAGCAGTACTTC. It translates to CASSLGTPPYEQYF.

V and J are TRBV4-2 and TRBJ2-1; TRBD2 matches at 11 bases. This CDR3 contains 15 residues. Germline V CDR1 and CDR2: LGHNA, YNFKEQ. The V and J ends lost 6 bases and 5 bases, in that order; junction bases with no gene match: 6. This CDR3 is CASRASGRFHNEQFF. The CDR3 DNA is TGTGCCAGCAGGGCTAGCGGGAGGTTCCACAATGAGCAGTTCTTC.

The chain uses TRBV5-1 and TRBJ2-5; 7 nucleotides line up with TRBD2. The CDR3 is made up of 15 amino acids. Germline CDR1 SGHRS, CDR2 YFSETQ. The V segment lost 4 bases and the J segment 5 bases; nucleotides outside the gene matches: 11. CDR3 coding DNA: TGCGCCAGCAGCCGATCGGAGCGGGAACCCGAGACCCAGTACTTC. This gives the protein CASSRSEREPETQYF.

The rearrangement links TRBV11-2 to TRBJ1-1; D perhaps matches TRBD1 (5 bases). In germline, CDR1 is SGHAT, CDR2 FQNNGV. The germline V and J ends were trimmed by 1 base and 2 bases, with 17 bases remaining between them. The CDR3 has 17 amino acids. CDR3 residues: CASSLGSMGETNTEAFF. CDR3 coding DNA: TGTGCCAGCAGCTTAGGTTCGATGGGGGAGACAAACACTGAAGCTTTCTTT.